These 9 T cell receptor beta chains originate from one sample sequenced in a study of the immune and genomic landscape of osteosarcoma. TCRdb keeps only in-frame clones here, not all; method: immunoSEQ multiplex PCR. Among 1,500 to 2,000 clones listed, 55% to 75% were seen once. Sequenced input: primary tumor tissue from the T10 vertebra. Receptor source: a man between 18 and 29 years old with osteosarcoma.

The rearrangement joins TRBV7-9 to TRBJ2-1; 10 bases align to TRBD1. Germline CDR1 reads SEHNR; CDR2 reads FQNEAQ (reference sequence). This CDR3 contains 15 residues. With 5 bases clipped from V and 8 bases from J, the junction kept 9 bases outside the gene matches. CDR3 protein: CASSQSRTGGDEQFF. In nucleotides, the CDR3 is TGTGCCAGCAGCCAATCCCGGACAGGGGGAGATGAGCAGTTCTTC.

J is TRBJ2-7 and V is TRBV11-2; maybe TRBD1 (6 bases). The CDR3 consists of 13 residues. Between the trimmed V and J ends, which lost 6 bases and 2 bases, there was a span of 11 bases. CDR1 and CDR2 from the germline V gene are SGHAT and FQNNGV. In DNA form, the CDR3 reads TGTGCCAGCAGGGGGACACCCACCTACGAGCAGTACTTC. As protein: CASRGTPTYEQYF.

The chain uses TRBV29-1 and TRBJ2-2, with TRBD1 identical over 9 bases. The CDR3 has 20 amino acids. V shed 2 bases and J 0 bases; nucleotides not matched to a gene: 16. Germline CDR1 SQVTM, CDR2 ANQGSEA. The CDR3 loop is CSVEWLGQGPSQSNTGELFF. CDR3 bases: TGCAGCGTTGAATGGTTGGGACAGGGACCCTCACAATCGAACACCGGGGAGCTGTTTTTT.

The gene calls are TRBV6-5 and TRBJ2-7; weak D call: TRBD1 (6 bases). The CDR3 runs 15 residues. Trimming removed 6 bases from V and 6 bases from J, with 21 bases in between. Germline CDR1 and CDR2: MNHEY and SVGAGI. DNA of the CDR3: TGTGCCAGCAGGCCGAGCTCGGGACACCTCTCCGAGCAGTACTTC. It specifies CASRPSSGHLSEQYF.

This clone was picked up a small number of times. The V and J genes are TRBV28 and TRBJ2-7; 10 bases agree with TRBD1. The germline V gene encodes CDR1 MDHEN and CDR2 SYDVKM. This CDR3 has 16 amino acids. Unmatched junction bases numbered 10, after V lost 5 bases and J lost 3 bases. The CDR3 nucleotides read TGTGCCAGCAGTGCCGGGACAGGGGAACCCCTCTACGAGCAGTACTTC. It codes for CASSAGTGEPLYEQYF.

This sequence joins TRBV6-1 and TRBJ1-5; a possible D gene is TRBD1 (6 bases). CDR1 MNHNS and CDR2 SASEGT come from the germline V gene. Deletions cut 5 bases from V and 5 bases from J, with 10 bases between. The CDR3 runs 13 residues. CDR3: CASSTYRDQPQHF. CDR3 nucleotides: TGTGCCAGCAGTACGTACAGGGATCAGCCCCAGCATTTT.

The J gene is TRBJ2-7, the V gene TRBV6-7; 10 nucleotides match TRBD1. TRBV6-7 is an ORF, with its function uncertain. After removal of 7 bases from V and 5 bases from J, the junction contained 5 bases not matched to a gene. CDR3 size: 13 residues. The CDR3 spells CASTDRGFDEQYF. CDR3 DNA sequence: TGTGCCAGCACGGACAGGGGGTTCGACGAGCAGTACTTC.

V usage is TRBV2 and J usage is TRBJ2-7; D is unresolved. The CDR3 contains 15 residues. The germline V gene encodes CDR1 SNHLY and CDR2 FYNNEI. V lost 6 bases to trimming and J lost 2 bases, with 17 bases between them. Here the CDR3 DNA reads TGTGCCAGCAGCCCCCCTGAAGTAGGCCCCTACGAGCAGTACTTC. Protein sequence: CASSPPEVGPYEQYF.

The V call is TRBV11-3, the J call TRBJ2-7; 8 bases map to TRBD1. The J segment lost 7 bases and the V segment lost 3 bases, leaving 5 bases of the junction unmatched. The CDR3 extends over 13 amino acids. CDR1 and CDR2 (germline): SGHNT, YENEEA. Here the CDR3 DNA reads TGTGCCAGCAGCTTTGGACAGGGTCAAGAGCAGTACTTC. Protein sequence: CASSFGQGQEQYF.